The next 10 T cell receptor beta chains were all read from a single sample in a study of blood T cell repertoires in COVID-19. The assay was immunoSEQ multiplex PCR, and TCRdb's table has in-frame clones only and misses some. The sample includes about 120,000 clones, around 83% of them seen just once. Material for sequencing was peripheral blood. These receptor sequences come from a man aged 55 to 70 with acute or convalescent COVID-19.

The rearrangement uses TRBV4-1 and TRBJ1-2; D might be TRBD1 (5 bases). Per germline, CDR1 MGHRA and CDR2 YSYEKL. The CDR3 contains 15 residues. Between the trimmed V and J ends, which lost 5 bases and 2 bases, there was a span of 15 bases. The CDR3, as DNA: TGCGCCAGCAGCTATCCAGGCAGGGCCAACTATGGCTACACCTTC. This translates into CASSYPGRANYGYTF.

The V call is TRBV2, the J call TRBJ1-4; TRBD1 is a possible D gene (5 bases). The V end lost 2 bases, the J end lost 0 bases, and 10 bases lay between the germline ends. CDR3 length equals 16 residues. Germline-derived CDR1 and CDR2 are SNHLY and FYNNEI. The CDR3 DNA follows: TGTGCCAGCAGTGAAAGGGGCTACGCAACTAATGAAAAACTGTTTTTT. It is translated as CASSERGYATNEKLFF.

The V and J genes are TRBV9 and TRBJ2-5; 10 nucleotides line up with TRBD1. Germline V gives CDR1 SGDLS, CDR2 YYNGEE. The CDR3 has 16 amino acids. The trim removed 0 bases at V and 4 bases at J, leaving 6 bases unmatched. CDR3 bases: TGTGCCAGCAGCGTAGCTACGGGACAGGGGATAGAGACCCAGTACTTC. It yields the protein CASSVATGQGIETQYF.

The chain recombines TRBV7-6 with TRBJ1-4, with 9 nucleotides matching TRBD1. V gave up 5 bases and J gave up 5 bases; unmatched junction bases: 15. The CDR3 totals 18 residues. The germline V gene encodes CDR1 SGHVS and CDR2 FNYEAQ. CDR3 sequence reads: CASSETVQGTGINEKLFF. As DNA, the CDR3 is TGTGCCAGCAGCGAAACAGTACAGGGGACAGGGATAAATGAAAAACTGTTTTTT.

This clone was detected a few times. The gene calls are TRBV7-3 and TRBJ1-1; 8 bases fit TRBD1. The trim removed 8 bases at V and 5 bases at J, leaving 7 bases unmatched. The CDR3 consists of 13 residues. Germline V gene lookup returns CDR1 SGHTA and CDR2 FQGTGA. CDR3 amino acids: CASFPGGRTEAFF. The CDR3 nucleotides read TGTGCCAGCTTCCCAGGGGGCCGGACTGAAGCTTTCTTT.

This clone was counted once. This chain links TRBV28 with TRBJ1-3; D is uncertain. Trimming left V 4 bases short and J 2 bases short, with 15 bases between. Germline V CDR1 and CDR2: MDHEN, SYDVKM. There are 16 residues in the CDR3. CDR3 nucleotide sequence: TGTGCCAGCAGTTCCGCCGGAGGACTCGCTGGAAACACCATATATTTT. Translated: CASSSAGGLAGNTIYF.

The genes are TRBV28 and TRBJ2-1, with D possibly being TRBD2 (5 bases). CDR1 and CDR2 from the germline V gene are MDHEN and SYDVKM. Trimming removed 5 bases from V and 6 bases from J, with 17 bases in between. The CDR3 totals 15 residues. CDR3 DNA sequence: TGTGCCAGCAGTCCTACGCGACGCCGGGGCAATGAGCAGTTCTTC. It specifies CASSPTRRRGNEQFF.

This clone was detected only a few times. The genes are TRBV3-1 (or the pseudogene TRBV3-2) and TRBJ1-2; no reliable D call. Germline V gene data show CDR1 as LGHDT and CDR2 as YNNKEL (reference sequence). V dropped 0 bases and J dropped 8 bases, with 10 bases sitting between them. The CDR3 loop spans 13 amino acids. This CDR3 reads CASSQDYYGGYTF. The CDR3 DNA follows: TGTGCCAGCAGCCAAGATTACTACGGCGGCTACACCTTC.

The chain has TRBV18 and TRBJ1-1; no clear D. This CDR3 contains 15 residues. CDR1 is KGHSH, CDR2 LQKENI, per germline. Trimming stripped 0 bases from V and 5 bases from J, with 13 bases between. The CDR3 is CASSPPFGVGTEAFF. The CDR3 coding sequence is TGTGCCAGCTCACCACCTTTCGGGGTTGGGACTGAAGCTTTCTTT.

The chain combines TRBV28 with TRBJ2-1, with TRBD2 matching 7 bases. After removal of 1 base from V and 8 bases from J, the junction contained 5 bases not matched to a gene. The CDR3 length is 14 residues. Per germline, CDR1 MDHEN and CDR2 SYDVKM. This CDR3 is CASSLSGGSYEQFF. For the CDR3, the DNA is TGTGCCAGCAGTTTATCGGGCGGGAGCTATGAGCAGTTCTTC.